This entry features one T cell receptor (beta chain) sequence. The antigen is unknown. Arm-PCR of CDR3 regions and iRepertoire HTBI primers were used to build TCR beta libraries. TCRdb re-called the multiplex PCR reads with MiXCR, one entry per CDR3 protein. The data show 400,000 to 500,000 distinct CDR3 sequences, roughly 21% seen once. Described time point: persistent/refractory GD, antithyroid drugs over 5 years with positive TRAb. Scientists built the TCR library using RNA that was extracted from PBMCs. Patients came through an endocrinology department, and that department was in Xi'an, China. The data derive from a study of regulatory T cells in long-lasting Graves disease. Study-level results: TCR diversity was lower in persistent than newly diagnosed Graves' disease. TRBV28, TRBJ1-2 and TRBJ2-5 emerged as the favored segments in persistent disease.

V shed 3 bases and J 6 bases; nucleotides not matched to a gene: 11. This CDR3 contains 17 residues. The germline gives CDR1 KGHDR, CDR2 SFDVKD. Source: peripheral blood mononuclear cells (PBMCs), taken when the disease was refractory, from a patient treated with antithyroid drugs. The sequence was obtained from a female donor with Graves disease. The chain has TRBV24-1 and TRBJ2-2; 8 bases line up with TRBD1. CDR3 in amino acids: CATSDPTDRGVAGELFF. CDR3 coding DNA: TGTGCCACCAGTGATCCGACCGACAGGGGAGTCGCCGGGGAGCTGTTTTTT.